This T cell receptor (beta chain) is from a study of shared clonotypes between healthy human individuals. Notes on the study in general: Around 5% of naive CD4 clonotypes were common to a handful of donors.

The CDR3 consists of 15 residues. V dropped 3 bases and J dropped 4; count of bases not matched to a gene: 4. Germline V gives CDR1 KGHSH, CDR2 LQKENI. Regarding this clone: Its antigen is unknown. The sample contains more than one DNA sequence encoding this CDR3.

Sorted subsets were amplified in replicate PCRs using around 220 ng DNA, some 31,000 T cell genomes. TCRdb's copy holds only in-frame clones and misses some; the assay was immunoSEQ multiplex PCR. The table includes 900,000 to 1,200,000 clones, around three quarters detected once. The source material was memory CD4+ T cells from PBMCs. Subset reported: CD45RA-negative fraction. This sequence originates from a young man in good health. Some clones in this sample may be carry-over from other donors' samples. J is TRBJ2-2 and V is TRBV18; 8 nucleotides line up with TRBD2. CDR3 bases: TGTGCCAGCTCACCGCCCAGCGGGAGCACCGGGGAGCTGTTTTTT. Its translation is CASSPPSGSTGELFF.